This T cell receptor beta chain originates from a study of cytomegalovirus exposure and HLA in healthy donors. The study, taken as a whole, reports: Among the CMV-associated chains, three were confirmed in vitro as specific for CMV antigens. Some TCR beta chains (roughly 150 of them) were listed as cytomegalovirus-associated. What was likely a sequencing artifact was a cluster of highly shared sequence variants. As immune exposure information, only CMV serostatus was available.

Details on this clone: The target antigen is unknown.

This PCR relied on a set of 60 Vbeta primers and 13 Jbeta primers. Some clones are missing from TCRdb's copy, which holds only in-frame ones; the method was immunoSEQ multiplex PCR. The sample lists 150,000 to 200,000 clones, around 76% occurring once. Between the trimmed V and J ends, which lost 0 bases and 4 bases, there was a span of 9 bases. The CDR3 extends over 14 amino acids. Germline V gene sequence: CDR1 MNHEY, CDR2 SMNVEV (reference sequence). V usage is TRBV27 and J usage is TRBJ1-2, with D maybe TRBD1 (5 bases). The material sequenced was PBMCs. The TCR sequence derives from a female donor in good health and CMV-seronegative. The CDR3 region has the DNA TGTGCCAGCAGTTTATCGCGGGGCGGCTATGGCTACACCTTC. The encoded protein is CASSLSRGGYGYTF.